Listed here are 2 T cell receptor beta chains from one sample, sequenced in a study of blood T cells in healthy people across ages. Primed by a sample-barcoded 5' primer and a J-beta primer mix, a second PCR proceeded for 7 to 11 cycles. Each CDR3 protein gets one entry after TCRdb re-called the 5' RACE reads with MiXCR. The sample has some 880,000 distinct CDR3 sequences, roughly 35% seen once. Sequenced sample: blood. These receptors were taken from a man between 18 and 29 years old in good health.

This clonotype showed up just once. The chain carries TRBV14 and TRBJ2-7, with a possible D match to TRBD1 (6 bases). The germline V and J ends were trimmed by 1 base and 7 bases, with 17 bases remaining between them. This CDR3 has 15 residues. The germline gives CDR1 SGHDN, CDR2 FVKESK. CDR3 DNA sequence: TGTGCCAGCAGCCAAGCGACAGGCCCACGGGATGAGCAGTACTTC. Translation gives CASSQATGPRDEQYF.

The gene calls are TRBV12-3 or TRBV12-4 and TRBJ2-1, with 15 bases that match TRBD2. The junction had 4 bases not matched to a gene; V was cut back by 4 bases and J by 6 bases. This CDR3 is built from 16 residues. The CDR3 DNA is TGTGCCAGCAGTTCCTGGACTAGCGGGGGGGCCAATGAGCAGTTCTTC. Translation gives CASSSWTSGGANEQFF.